The 16 T cell receptor beta chains below come from one sample, sequenced in a study of blood T cell repertoires in COVID-19. Using immunoSEQ multiplex PCR, the repertoire was profiled, and TCRdb retains in-frame clones only, with some absent. The sample lists some 60,000 clones, roughly 90% occurring once. Input material: peripheral blood. The receptors derive from a human donor in a cohort sampled during active COVID-19.

V is TRBV6-1 and J is TRBJ2-2, with 12 nucleotides matching TRBD2. Losses at the gene ends were 2 bases for V and 6 bases for J; bases not matched to a gene: 1. This CDR3 spans 15 amino acids. CDR1 is MNHNS and CDR2 is SASEGT in the germline V gene. CDR3 loop: CASSELAGGPGELFF. The DNA of the CDR3 is TGTGCCAGCAGTGAACTAGCGGGAGGGCCCGGGGAGCTGTTTTTT.

CDR3 sequence reads: CASSTPSGGNYGYTF. CDR3 DNA: TGTGCCAGCAGCACCCCGTCGGGGGGGAACTATGGCTACACCTTC. V and J are TRBV5-8 and TRBJ1-2; TRBD1 might be the D (5 bases). V lost 4 bases and J 2 bases, leaving 15 bases between the germline ends. The CDR3 totals 15 residues. Germline values: CDR1 SGHTS, CDR2 YDEGEE.

The V call is TRBV18, the J call TRBJ2-7; D might be TRBD2 (5 bases). The CDR3 is made up of 13 amino acids. The ends were cut back, 5 bases at V and 5 bases at J, with 13 bases in the middle. CDR1 KGHSH and CDR2 LQKENI come from the germline V gene. DNA of the CDR3: TGTGCCAGCTCATCCGTCTTGAGGGACGAGCAGTACTTC. Protein product: CASSSVLRDEQYF.

The chain recombines TRBV6-5 with TRBJ2-7, with a tentative D call TRBD2 (6 bases). Trimming left V 4 bases short and J 6 bases short, with 7 bases between. The germline CDR1 and CDR2 sequences are MNHEY and SVGAGI. This CDR3 is built from 11 residues. The DNA of the CDR3 is TGTGCCAGCAGTTTGGGGGGCGAGCAGTACTTC. Protein sequence: CASSLGGEQYF.

CDR3 sequence reads: CAIRRRPGVHGYTF. In DNA form, the CDR3 reads TGTGCCATCCGTCGACGCCCAGGGGTACATGGCTACACCTTC. The V and J genes are TRBV10-3 and TRBJ1-2; the D gene is possibly TRBD1 (6 bases). Germline V CDR1 and CDR2: ENHRY, SYGVKD. The CDR3 runs to 14 residues. V dropped 8 bases and J dropped 6 bases, with 19 bases sitting between them.

This clone was observed a single time. The CDR3 loop reads CAANWVDAGQPQHF. CDR3 DNA: TGTGCCGCGAATTGGGTCGATGCAGGCCAGCCCCAGCATTTT. The chain joins TRBV12-1 to TRBJ1-5; the table calls TRBD1, which could not be checked here. TRBV12-1 is a recognized pseudogene. The CDR3 length is 14 residues.

V and J are TRBV9 and TRBJ2-7; no firm D call. The CDR3 is 15 amino acids. Germline CDR1 SGDLS, CDR2 YYNGEE. Between the trimmed V and J ends, which lost 0 bases and 2 bases, there was a span of 12 bases. In DNA, the CDR3 is TGTGCCAGCAGCGTAGGTGCCGGCAGGACCTACGAGCAGTACTTC. This gives the protein CASSVGAGRTYEQYF.

The chain joins TRBV27 to TRBJ1-4; no clear D gene. V was clipped by 0 bases and J by 3 bases, with 11 bases between them. The CDR3 sequence is 16 residues long. Germline-derived CDR1 and CDR2 are MNHEY and SMNVEV (reference sequence). The CDR3 DNA is TGTGCCAGCAGTTTATCTTCGGGGAGGGCTAATGAAAAACTGTTTTTT. As protein: CASSLSSGRANEKLFF.

The V gene is TRBV20-1, the J gene TRBJ2-3; D is undetermined. CDR1 DFQATT and CDR2 SNEGSKA come from the germline V gene (reference sequence). V lost 3 bases and J 6 bases, leaving 16 bases between the germline ends. The CDR3 spans 14 residues. The CDR3 loop reads CSASKATPGDTQYF. In DNA, the CDR3 is TGCAGTGCTAGTAAGGCTACACCCGGGGATACGCAGTATTTT.

In its sample, this clone was seen once. The rearrangement links TRBV7-9 to TRBJ1-1; 7 bases match TRBD1. The trim removed 5 bases at V and 1 base at J, leaving 10 bases unmatched. Per germline, CDR1 SEHNR and CDR2 FQNEAQ (reference sequence). This CDR3 has 16 amino acids. The CDR3: CASSPEGARANTEAFF. The CDR3 DNA reads TGTGCCAGCAGCCCAGAGGGGGCCAGGGCGAACACTGAAGCTTTCTTT. The variable domain in full, completed from reference TRBV7-9 and TRBJ1-1, reads DTGVSQNPRHKITKRGQNVTFRCDPISEHNRLYWYRQTLGQGPEFLTYFQNEAQLEKSRLLSDRFSAERPKGSFSTLEIQRTEQGDSAMYLCASSPEGARANTEAFFGQGTRLTVV.

The chain has TRBV5-1 and TRBJ1-1; 11 bases fit TRBD1. The V gene end was trimmed by 3 bases and the J gene end by 3 bases; junction bases not matched to a gene: 10. The CDR3 contains 17 residues. The germline CDR1 and CDR2 sequences are SGHRS and YFSETQ. The CDR3 nucleotides are TGCGCCAGCAGCTGGATGCCCCCGGGACAGGGGGACACTGAAGCTTTCTTT. It is translated as CASSWMPPGQGDTEAFF. Combining the CDR3 with reference TRBV5-1 and TRBJ1-1 gives the whole variable domain KAGVTQTPRYLIKTRGQQVTLSCSPISGHRSVSWYQQTPGQGLQFLFEYFSETQRNKGNFPGRFSGRQFSNSRSEMNVSTLELGDSALYLCASSWMPPGQGDTEAFFGQGTRLTVV.

The genes are TRBV4-1 and TRBJ2-7; D is uncertain. Trimming removed 0 bases at V and 3 bases at J, with 15 bases between. CDR1 and CDR2 from the germline V gene are MGHRA and YSYEKL. The CDR3 consists of 16 residues. The CDR3 coding sequence is TGCGCCAGCAGCCAAGATCAGGCCGCCAAAAACTACGAGCAGTACTTC. Its protein product is CASSQDQAAKNYEQYF.

The J gene is TRBJ2-3, the V gene TRBV5-1; D gene ambiguous. Germline V gene data show CDR1 as SGHRS and CDR2 as YFSETQ. The CDR3 sequence is 13 residues long. V lost 4 bases to trimming and J lost 6 bases, with 12 bases between them. DNA for the CDR3: TGCGCCAGCAGCCCTTCTTACGGGGATACGCAGTATTTT. This translates into CASSPSYGDTQYF. Variable domain in full (rest from reference TRBV5-1 and TRBJ2-3): KAGVTQTPRYLIKTRGQQVTLSCSPISGHRSVSWYQQTPGQGLQFLFEYFSETQRNKGNFPGRFSGRQFSNSRSEMNVSTLELGDSALYLCASSPSYGDTQYFGPGTRLTVL.

This chain uses TRBV6-2 or TRBV6-3 with TRBJ1-2, with no clear D. With 2 bases removed from V and 8 bases from J, the gap between germline ends came to 6 bases. Germline loops: CDR1 MNHEY, CDR2 SVGEGT. CDR3 size: 11 residues. The CDR3 sequence is CASSYMGGYTF. The CDR3 DNA follows: TGTGCCAGCAGTTACATGGGCGGCTACACCTTC.

The chain joins TRBV7-9 to TRBJ1-5; 10 nucleotides align to TRBD1. This CDR3 region has 15 residues. The V and J ends lost 1 base and 5 bases, in that order; junction bases with no gene match: 2. Looked up from germline, CDR1 is SEHNR and CDR2 is FQNEAQ (reference sequence). The CDR3 nucleotides are TGTGCCAGCAGCTTAGGGACAGGGGGAGATCAGCCCCAGCATTTT. Residues: CASSLGTGGDQPQHF.

V usage is TRBV2 and J usage is TRBJ1-3; tentatively, D is TRBD1 (5 bases). The CDR3 loop spans 15 amino acids. Germline CDR1 SNHLY, CDR2 FYNNEI. Deletions cut 5 bases from V and 4 bases from J, with 15 bases between. CDR3 sequence reads: CASSIRAGSGNTIYF. The CDR3, as DNA: TGTGCCAGCAGTATCAGGGCAGGGTCAGGAAACACCATATATTTT.